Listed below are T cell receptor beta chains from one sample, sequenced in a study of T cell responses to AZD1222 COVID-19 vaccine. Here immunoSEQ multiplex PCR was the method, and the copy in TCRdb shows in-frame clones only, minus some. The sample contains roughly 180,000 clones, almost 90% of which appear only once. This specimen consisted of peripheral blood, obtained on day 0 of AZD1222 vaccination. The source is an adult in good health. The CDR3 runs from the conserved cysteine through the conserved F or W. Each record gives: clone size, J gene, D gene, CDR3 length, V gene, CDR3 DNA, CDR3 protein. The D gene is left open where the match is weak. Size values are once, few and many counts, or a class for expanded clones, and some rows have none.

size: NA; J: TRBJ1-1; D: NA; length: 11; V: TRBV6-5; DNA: TGTGCCAGCAGAACCCCCACTGAAGCTTTCTTT; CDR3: CASRTPTEAFF
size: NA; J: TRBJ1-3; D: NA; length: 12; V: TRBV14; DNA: TGTGCCAGCGCCGTCGGGGGAAACACCATATATTTT; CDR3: CASAVGGNTIYF
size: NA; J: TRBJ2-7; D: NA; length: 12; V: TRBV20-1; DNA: TGCAGTGCCAGTGCAGGGACCTACGAGCAGTACTTC; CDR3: CSASAGTYEQYF
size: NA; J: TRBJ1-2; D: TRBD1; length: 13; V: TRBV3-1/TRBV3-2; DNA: TGTGCCAGCAGCCCAAGGGGGCGCGATGGCTACACCTTC; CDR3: CASSPRGRDGYTF
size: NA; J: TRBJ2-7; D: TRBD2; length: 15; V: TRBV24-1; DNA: TGTGCCACCAGTGATAGGGGACTAGCTTCCTACGAGCAGTACTTC; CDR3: CATSDRGLASYEQYF
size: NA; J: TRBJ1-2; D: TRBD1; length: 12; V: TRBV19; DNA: TGTGCCAGTAGGCAGGGGGTCTATGGCTACACCTTC; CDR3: CASRQGVYGYTF
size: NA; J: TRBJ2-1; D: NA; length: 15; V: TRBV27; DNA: TGTGCCAGCAGTTTAAGACGCCAAGGCAGGGATGAGCAGTTCTTC; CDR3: CASSLRRQGRDEQFF
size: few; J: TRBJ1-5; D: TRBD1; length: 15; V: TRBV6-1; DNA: TGTGCCAGCAGTGAAGGCTTGGAGGGGGCGGGGCCCCAGCATTTT; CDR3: CASSEGLEGAGPQHF
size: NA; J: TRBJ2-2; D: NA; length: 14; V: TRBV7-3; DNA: TGTGCCAGCAGCGGGGGAATGAACACCGGGGAGCTGTTTTTT; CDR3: CASSGGMNTGELFF
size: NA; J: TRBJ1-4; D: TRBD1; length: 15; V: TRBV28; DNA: TGTGCCAGCAGTTTATGGGGACAGGGGGCCCGAAAACTGTTTTTT; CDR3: CASSLWGQGARKLFF
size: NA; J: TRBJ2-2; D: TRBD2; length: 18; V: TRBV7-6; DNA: TGTGCCAGCAGCCCGCGGACTAGCGGGAGGTTGAACACCGGGGAGCTGTTTTTT; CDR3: CASSPRTSGRLNTGELFF
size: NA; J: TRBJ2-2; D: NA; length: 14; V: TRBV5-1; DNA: TGCGCCAGCAGCGGGGACTCCTACGGCGGGGAGCTGTTTTTT; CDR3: CASSGDSYGGELFF
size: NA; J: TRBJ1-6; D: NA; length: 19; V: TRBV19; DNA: TGTGCCAGTAGTCGGGCCGGGGCAGGGGCCTTAAGAGATAATTCACCCCTCCACTTT; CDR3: CASSRAGAGALRDNSPLHF
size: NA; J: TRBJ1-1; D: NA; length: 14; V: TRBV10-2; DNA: TGCGCCAGCACCGACACCACAACGGACACTGAAGCTTTCTTT; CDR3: CASTDTTTDTEAFF
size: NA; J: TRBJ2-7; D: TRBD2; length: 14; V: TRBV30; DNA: TGTGCCTGGAGTTCGACTAGCCCACGCTACGAGCAGTACTTC; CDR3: CAWSSTSPRYEQYF
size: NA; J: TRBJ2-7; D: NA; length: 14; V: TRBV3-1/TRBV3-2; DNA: TGTGCCAGCAGTCGCGGTGTGACCCCCTACGAGCAGTACTTC; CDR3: CASSRGVTPYEQYF
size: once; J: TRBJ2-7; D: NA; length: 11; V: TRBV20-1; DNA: TGCAGTGCTAGATGGCTGGGCGAGCAGTACTTC; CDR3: CSARWLGEQYF
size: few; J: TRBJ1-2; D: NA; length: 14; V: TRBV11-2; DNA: TGTGCCAGCAGCCCTGTTGGCATGAGCTATGGCTACACCTTC; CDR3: CASSPVGMSYGYTF
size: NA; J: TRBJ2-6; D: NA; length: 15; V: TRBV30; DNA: TGTGCCTGGAGTGCAACCCTAGGGGGGGCCAACGTCCTGACTTTC; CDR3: CAWSATLGGANVLTF
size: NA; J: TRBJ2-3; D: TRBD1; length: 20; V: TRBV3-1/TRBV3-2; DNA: TGTGCCAGCAGCCGCCCCGACAGGGGGCGGAAAAAGCCGTGGACAGATACGCAGTATTTT; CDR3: CASSRPDRGRKKPWTDTQYF
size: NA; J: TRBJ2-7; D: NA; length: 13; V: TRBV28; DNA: TGTGCCAGCGCCCGGCTAGCGAGCTACGAGCAGTACTTC; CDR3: CASARLASYEQYF
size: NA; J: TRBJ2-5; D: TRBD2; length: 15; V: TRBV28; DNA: TGTGCCAGCAGTCCCAGCGGGGGAAACCGGGGGACCCAGTACTTC; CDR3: CASSPSGGNRGTQYF
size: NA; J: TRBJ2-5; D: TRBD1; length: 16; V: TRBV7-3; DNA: TGTGCCAGCAGCCCCTTGCCAGGGGGACCCCAAGAGACCCAGTACTTC; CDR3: CASSPLPGGPQETQYF
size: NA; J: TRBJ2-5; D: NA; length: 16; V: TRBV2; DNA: TGTGCCAGCAATGGACAGACCTATTATCAGGGGGAGACCCAGTACTTC; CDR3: CASNGQTYYQGETQYF
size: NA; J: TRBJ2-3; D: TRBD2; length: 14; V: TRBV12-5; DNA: TGTGCTAGTGCCTATTTGAGCGGGAGCGATACGCAGTATTTT; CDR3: CASAYLSGSDTQYF
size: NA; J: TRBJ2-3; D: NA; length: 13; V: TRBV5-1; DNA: TGCGCCAGCAGCTTGGCTAGTGGGGATACGCAGTATTTT; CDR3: CASSLASGDTQYF
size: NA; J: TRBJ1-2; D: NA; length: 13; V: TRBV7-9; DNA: TGTGCCAGCAGCCAATCCTCGGGGAATGGCTACACCTTC; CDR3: CASSQSSGNGYTF
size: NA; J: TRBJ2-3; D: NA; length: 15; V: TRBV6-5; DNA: TGTGCCAGCACCAACAGGGCAGGCGGCACAGATACGCAGTATTTT; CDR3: CASTNRAGGTDTQYF
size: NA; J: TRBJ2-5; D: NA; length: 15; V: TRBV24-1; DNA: TGTGCCACCAGTGAGCGGGACCAGCTGGAGGAGACCCAGTACTTC; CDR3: CATSERDQLEETQYF
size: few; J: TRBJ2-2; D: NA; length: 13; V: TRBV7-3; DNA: TGTGCCAGCAGCTTATCGGGAACCGGGGAGCTGTTTTTT; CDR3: CASSLSGTGELFF
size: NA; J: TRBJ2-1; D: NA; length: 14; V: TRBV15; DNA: TGTGCCACCAGCAGAGAAGGACAGCAGACCGAGCAGTTCTTC; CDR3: CATSREGQQTEQFF
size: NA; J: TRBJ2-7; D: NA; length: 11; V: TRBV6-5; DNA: TGTGCCAGCAGTTCTCACGGAGAGCAGTACTTC; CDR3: CASSSHGEQYF
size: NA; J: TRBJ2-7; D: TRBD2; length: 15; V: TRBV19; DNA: TGTGCCAGTAGTGTAGCGGGAGAAAGTTCGTACGAGCAGTACTTC; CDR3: CASSVAGESSYEQYF
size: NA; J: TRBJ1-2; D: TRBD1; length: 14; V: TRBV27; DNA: TGTGCCAGCAGTCTAGCAGGGGGCGAAGGAGGCTACACCTTC; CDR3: CASSLAGGEGGYTF
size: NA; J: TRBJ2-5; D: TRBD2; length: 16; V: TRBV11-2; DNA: TGTGCCAGCAGCCCCGGGACTAGCGGGGGGGTAGAGACCCAGTACTTC; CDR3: CASSPGTSGGVETQYF
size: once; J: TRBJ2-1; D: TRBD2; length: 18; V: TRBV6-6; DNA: TGTGCCAGCAGTCAGCGGACTAGCGGGGGGAGGGGTTACAATGAGCAGTTCTTC; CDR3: CASSQRTSGGRGYNEQFF
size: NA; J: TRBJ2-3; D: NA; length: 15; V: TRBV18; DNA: TGTGCCAGCTCACCTAAAACTAACGAGACGGATACGCAGTATTTT; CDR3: CASSPKTNETDTQYF
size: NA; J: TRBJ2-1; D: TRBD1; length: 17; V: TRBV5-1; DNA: TGCGCCAGCAGCGTAGGACAGGGGATGAGCTCCTACAATGAGCAGTTCTTC; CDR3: CASSVGQGMSSYNEQFF
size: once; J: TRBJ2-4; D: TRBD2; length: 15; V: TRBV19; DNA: TGTGCCAGTTGCCCCCCGGGACTAGCGCTTAACATTCAGTACTTC; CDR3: CASCPPGLALNIQYF
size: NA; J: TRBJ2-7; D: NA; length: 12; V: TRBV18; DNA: TGTGCCAGCTCACCTATGGGAACAGAGCAGTACTTC; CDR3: CASSPMGTEQYF
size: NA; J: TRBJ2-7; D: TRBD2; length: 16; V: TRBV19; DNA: TGTGCCAGTAGTACCCAGTGGGCGGGAGATACCTACGAGCAGTACTTC; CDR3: CASSTQWAGDTYEQYF
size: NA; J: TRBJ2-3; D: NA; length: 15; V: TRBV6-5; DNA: TGTGCCAGCAGTTATGAGGGCGGGAGCACAGATACGCAGTATTTT; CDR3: CASSYEGGSTDTQYF